These 27 T cell receptor beta chains share one sample of origin, sequenced in a study of T cell responses to AZD1222 COVID-19 vaccine. Libraries were prepared by immunoSEQ multiplex PCR; TCRdb keeps only in-frame clonotypes and omits some of them. This sample carries about 100,000 clones, around 89% of them seen once, and the ten largest clones take about 1.8%. Specimen: peripheral blood, collected on day 0 of AZD1222 vaccination. Source of these receptors: an adult in good health.

This chain uses TRBV7-2 with TRBJ1-2, with unresolved D. The CDR3 runs to 16 residues. The V gene lost 0 bases and the J gene lost 4 bases, with 15 bases spanning the gap. In germline, CDR1 is SGHTA, CDR2 FQGNSA. CDR3 protein: CASSLAGANPSYGYTF. In DNA, the CDR3 is TGTGCCAGCAGCTTAGCGGGAGCGAACCCGAGCTATGGCTACACCTTC. Drawing the rest from reference TRBV7-2 and TRBJ1-2, the complete variable domain is GAGVSQSPSNKVTEKGKDVELRCDPISGHTALYWYRQSLGQGLEFLIYFQGNSAPDKSGLPSDRFSAERTGGSVSTLTIQRTQQEDSAVYLCASSLAGANPSYGYTFGSGTRLTVV.

This chain connects TRBV19 to TRBJ1-4; tentative D call: TRBD1 (6 bases). The CDR3 runs to 14 residues. CDR1 and CDR2 (germline): LNHDA, SQIVND (reference sequence). The V end lost 6 bases, the J end lost 2 bases, and 10 bases lay between the germline ends. DNA for the CDR3: TGTGCCAGTAGCGGAGGGGGGACTAATGAAAAACTGTTTTTT. Protein: CASSGGGTNEKLFF.

V and J are TRBV18 and TRBJ2-7; maybe TRBD1 (5 bases). V was shortened by 0 bases and J by 7 bases, with 16 bases between the two germline ends. The CDR3 is 15 amino acids. CDR1 and CDR2 from the germline V gene are KGHSH and LQKENI. CDR3 sequence (DNA): TGTGCCAGCTCACCACCTGGACCCGCAAGGGGAGAGCAGTACTTC. Its translation is CASSPPGPARGEQYF.

This clone was seen a single time. The V gene is TRBV18, the J gene TRBJ1-1; 9 bases match TRBD1. CDR3 length equals 17 residues. CDR1 and CDR2 from the germline V gene are KGHSH and LQKENI. The trim removed 7 bases at V and 5 bases at J, leaving 17 bases unmatched. CDR3 nucleotide sequence: TGTGCCAGCTTACACCTATGGACAGGGGTGTTTTGGACTGAAGCTTTCTTT. Translation: CASLHLWTGVFWTEAFF. Full variable domain (missing parts from reference TRBV18 and TRBJ1-1): NAGVMQNPRHLVRRRGQEARLRCSPMKGHSHVYWYRQLPEEGLKFMVYLQKENIIDESGMPKERFSAEFPKEGPSILRIQQVVRGDSAAYFCASLHLWTGVFWTEAFFGQGTRLTVV.

The gene calls are TRBV15 and TRBJ1-4; the match to TRBD1 covers 8 bases. Germline CDR1 is LNHNV and CDR2 is YYDKDF (reference sequence). V lost 2 bases and J lost 2; bases outside the gene matches: 4. This CDR3 is built from 16 residues. The CDR3 protein is CATSRKRTGTNEKLFF. CDR3 nucleotides: TGTGCCACCAGCAGAAAACGGACAGGGACTAATGAAAAACTGTTTTTT.

The chain combines TRBV6-6 with TRBJ1-4; 9 bases map to TRBD1. Trimming took 6 bases from V and 5 from J; bases not matched to a gene: 1. Germline V gene sequence: CDR1 MNHNY, CDR2 SVGAGI (reference sequence). The CDR3 length is 13 residues. The CDR3 DNA reads as TGTGCCAGCAGGGACAGGGGAAATGAAAAACTGTTTTTT. It yields the protein CASRDRGNEKLFF.

Concerning this clone: This sample also contains other DNA sequences that code for the same CDR3. This sequence joins TRBV5-5 and TRBJ2-7, with D tentatively TRBD1 or TRBD2 (6 bases each). The CDR3 contains 18 residues. CDR1 is SGHKS, CDR2 YYEKEE, per germline (reference sequence). Trimming stripped 5 bases from V and 4 bases from J, with 28 bases between. DNA for the CDR3: TGTGCCAGCAGTCATTCCCGCGCCGGGGGCAGGGAGACGTACGAGCAGTACTTC. It is translated as CASSHSRAGGRETYEQYF.

This clone was observed once. V usage is TRBV10-3 and J usage is TRBJ2-3, with TRBD1 identical over 8 bases. The CDR3 length is 14 residues. Unmatched junction bases numbered 3, after V lost 3 bases and J lost 4 bases. Germline values: CDR1 ENHRY, CDR2 SYGVKD. In DNA, the CDR3 is TGTGCCATCAGTGACTCCAGGGGGCCAGATACGCAGTATTTT. Its translation is CAISDSRGPDTQYF.

V and J are TRBV5-6 and TRBJ2-7; D is perhaps TRBD1 (5 bases). Germline CDR1 is SGHDT and CDR2 is YYEEEE. The CDR3 has 14 amino acids. Trimming stripped 0 bases from V and 6 bases from J, with 13 bases between. In DNA, the CDR3 is TGTGCCAGCAGCTTGGACACAGGTTTAGGCGAGCAGTACTTC. It specifies CASSLDTGLGEQYF. Complete variable domain (other parts from reference TRBV5-6 and TRBJ2-7): DAGVTQSPTHLIKTRGQQVTLRCSPKSGHDTVSWYQQALGQGPQFIFQYYEEEERQRGNFPDRFSGHQFPNYSSELNVNALLLGDSALYLCASSLDTGLGEQYFGPGTRLTVT.

The V call is TRBV28, the J call TRBJ2-3; D gene unclear. Germline V CDR1 and CDR2: MDHEN, SYDVKM. V lost 6 bases and J 2 bases, leaving 15 bases between the germline ends. The CDR3 consists of 15 residues. The CDR3: CASRPTPGYTDTQYF. In nucleotides, the CDR3 is TGTGCCAGCAGACCCACCCCCGGTTACACAGATACGCAGTATTTT. Combining the CDR3 with reference TRBV28 and TRBJ2-3 gives the whole variable domain DVKVTQSSRYLVKRTGEKVFLECVQDMDHENMFWYRQDPGLGLRLIYFSYDVKMKEKGDIPEGYSVSREKKERFSLILESASTNQTSMYLCASRPTPGYTDTQYFGPGTRLTVL.

The chain combines TRBV12-5 with TRBJ2-1; weak D call: TRBD2 (5 bases). This CDR3 region has 16 residues. V was cut by 6 bases and J by 0 bases, with 15 bases left in between. Germline V gene data show CDR1 as LGHNT and CDR2 as FRNRAP. The DNA of the CDR3 is TGTGCTAGTGGACAATTCAGCGGTTACTCCTACAATGAGCAGTTCTTC. Translation gives CASGQFSGYSYNEQFF.

The chain uses TRBV2 and TRBJ1-1, with 7 bases that match TRBD1. This CDR3 spans 14 amino acids. Germline lookup yields CDR1 SNHLY and CDR2 FYNNEI. V lost 5 bases, J lost 5 bases, and 8 bases stayed unmatched. CDR3 sequence: CASSLQGRGTEAFF. The DNA of the CDR3 is TGTGCCAGCAGTTTACAGGGGAGGGGAACTGAAGCTTTCTTT. Looking up the rest from reference TRBV2 and TRBJ1-1 gives the full variable domain: EPEVTQTPSHQVTQMGQEVILRCVPISNHLYFYWYRQILGQKVEFLVSFYNNEISEKSEIFDDQFSVERPDGSNFTLKIRSTKLEDSAMYFCASSLQGRGTEAFFGQGTRLTVV.

This clone was seen a single time. The chain joins TRBV19 to TRBJ2-5, with D possibly called TRBD1 or TRBD2 (5 bases each). The length of the CDR3 is 14 residues. The germline V gene has CDR1 LNHDA and CDR2 SQIVND (reference sequence). V was shortened by 4 bases and J by 0 bases, with 9 bases between the two germline ends. CDR3 DNA sequence: TGTGCCAGTAGTACCTGGGGGAACCAAGAGACCCAGTACTTC. This translates into CASSTWGNQETQYF. Full variable domain (remainder filled in from reference TRBV19 and TRBJ2-5): DGGITQSPKYLFRKEGQNVTLSCEQNLNHDAMYWYRQDPGQGLRLIYYSQIVNDFQKGDIAEGYSVSREKKESFPLTVTSAQKNPTAFYLCASSTWGNQETQYFGPGTRLLVL.

The chain employs TRBV4-3 and TRBJ1-2, with D perhaps matching TRBD1 (5 bases). Germline V CDR1 and CDR2: LGHNA, YSLEER. This CDR3 is 17 amino acids long. With 1 base removed from V and 2 bases from J, the gap between germline ends came to 17 bases. This CDR3 reads CASSQAGGYSANYGYTF. The CDR3 nucleotides are TGCGCCAGCAGCCAAGCCGGGGGTTATTCGGCCAACTATGGCTACACCTTC.

The rearrangement uses TRBV11-3 and TRBJ2-3, with D possibly being TRBD1 or TRBD2 (5 bases each). The V end lost 6 bases, the J end lost 0 bases, and 19 bases lay between the germline ends. The CDR3 is 17 residues long. Germline CDR1 SGHNT, CDR2 YENEEA. The CDR3 DNA is TGTGCCAGCAGGGGGCCGCAATGGGAGAATAGCACAGATACGCAGTATTTT. This encodes CASRGPQWENSTDTQYF.

V usage is TRBV11-2 and J usage is TRBJ2-5; D gene uncertain. Germline CDR1 reads SGHAT; CDR2 reads FQNNGV. The germline V and J ends were trimmed by 4 bases and 2 bases, with 20 bases remaining between them. CDR3 size: 17 residues. The CDR3 spells CASSSTRGLMPQETQYF. Here the CDR3 DNA reads TGTGCCAGCAGCTCCACCCGAGGTTTGATGCCTCAAGAGACCCAGTACTTC.

This rearrangement joins TRBV2 to TRBJ1-4; D is ambiguous. The CDR3 runs 14 residues. CDR1 and CDR2 from the germline V gene are SNHLY and FYNNEI. V lost 2 bases, J lost 0 bases, and 4 bases lay in between. CDR3 residues: CASSETATNEKLFF. In nucleotides, the CDR3 is TGTGCCAGCAGTGAAACGGCAACTAATGAAAAACTGTTTTTT. Drawing the rest from reference TRBV2 and TRBJ1-4, the complete variable domain is EPEVTQTPSHQVTQMGQEVILRCVPISNHLYFYWYRQILGQKVEFLVSFYNNEISEKSEIFDDQFSVERPDGSNFTLKIRSTKLEDSAMYFCASSETATNEKLFFGSGTQLSVL.

DNA of the CDR3: TGTGCCAGCAGAATCCTACAGCAAGAGACCCAGTACTTC. This codes for CASRILQQETQYF. The chain uses TRBV2 and TRBJ2-5, with D hard to call. Germline V CDR1 and CDR2: SNHLY, FYNNEI. The CDR3 runs to 13 residues. V dropped 6 bases and J dropped 2 bases, with 10 bases sitting between them.

This clone was seen a single time. The chain is built from TRBV11-3 and TRBJ2-2; possible D gene TRBD2, 6 bases. There are 15 residues in the CDR3. Germline CDR1 is SGHNT and CDR2 is YENEEA. V was pared by 5 bases and J by 0 bases, with 10 bases between. The CDR3 bases are TGTGCCAGCAGCCCGGGGGATACGAACACCGGGGAGCTGTTTTTT. Translating gives CASSPGDTNTGELFF.

The chain joins TRBV19 to TRBJ2-1; D is undetermined. V shed 3 bases and J shed 4 bases, with 10 bases lying between them. Germline V gene sequence: CDR1 LNHDA, CDR2 SQIVND (reference sequence). This CDR3 has 14 residues. This CDR3 reads CASSMGAGYNEQFF. The DNA of the CDR3 is TGTGCCAGTAGTATGGGCGCCGGATACAATGAGCAGTTCTTC.

The genes are TRBV3-1 (or the pseudogene TRBV3-2) and TRBJ2-7; tentatively, D is TRBD1 (5 bases). Germline loops: CDR1 LGHDT, CDR2 YNNKEL (reference sequence). The CDR3 spans 16 residues. V dropped 1 base and J dropped 0 bases, with 13 bases sitting between them. The CDR3 region has the DNA TGTGCCAGCAGCCAAGCGAAAACAGGTAACTCCTACGAGCAGTACTTC. Its protein product is CASSQAKTGNSYEQYF.

This sequence joins TRBV28 and TRBJ2-2; perhaps TRBD1 as D (6 bases). Germline assignment: CDR1 MDHEN and CDR2 SYDVKM. This CDR3 spans 17 amino acids. Between the trimmed V and J ends, which lost 6 bases and 2 bases, there was a span of 19 bases. The CDR3 DNA sequence: TGTGCCAGCAGCCGAAGTCCTACAGGGTCAAACACCGGGGAGCTGTTTTTT. Amino acids: CASSRSPTGSNTGELFF. Looking up the rest from reference TRBV28 and TRBJ2-2 gives the full variable domain: DVKVTQSSRYLVKRTGEKVFLECVQDMDHENMFWYRQDPGLGLRLIYFSYDVKMKEKGDIPEGYSVSREKKERFSLILESASTNQTSMYLCASSRSPTGSNTGELFFGEGSRLTVL.

The chain carries TRBV11-2 and TRBJ1-1; no definite D call. Germline-derived CDR1 and CDR2 are SGHAT and FQNNGV. The CDR3 is 13 amino acids. V dropped 5 bases and J dropped 6 bases, with 13 bases sitting between them. The DNA for the CDR3 is TGTGCCAGCAGCCCTGACACGAGGGCTGAAGCTTTCTTT. It codes for CASSPDTRAEAFF.

The chain has TRBV5-1 and TRBJ2-3; D gene unclear. The CDR3 totals 14 residues. Trimming removed 0 bases from V and 0 bases from J, with 5 bases in between. Germline V CDR1 and CDR2: SGHRS, YFSETQ. The CDR3 bases are TGCGCCAGCAGCTTGGTGCTTAGCACAGATACGCAGTATTTT. It specifies CASSLVLSTDTQYF.

As concerns this clone: A junction end diverges from the germline sequence, so it may reflect a read error. CDR3 in DNA: TGTGCTAGCAGCCCCTGGACGGATGCGCCCGGAAACACCATATATTTT. This translates into CASSPWTDAPGNTIYF. The chain employs TRBV7-7 and TRBJ1-3; D ambiguous. This CDR3 contains 16 residues. Germline CDR1 SSHAT, CDR2 FNYEAQ (reference sequence).

The chain is built from TRBV6-5 and TRBJ2-7; D is perhaps TRBD2 (5 bases). The V end was cut by 6 bases, the J end by 3 bases, with 18 bases between. The CDR3 is 15 residues long. The germline CDR1 and CDR2 sequences are MNHEY and SVGAGI. CDR3 DNA: TGTGCCAGCAGCCCCACGGAGGAGCGGATCTACGAGCAGTACTTC. As protein: CASSPTEERIYEQYF.

This chain connects TRBV18 to TRBJ2-1; TRBD1 is a possible D gene (5 bases). V was trimmed by 3 bases and J by 5 bases, leaving 14 bases between them. Germline loops: CDR1 KGHSH, CDR2 LQKENI. The length of the CDR3 is 15 residues. CDR3 coding DNA: TGTGCCAGCTCACCGACAGCTATCGCTCACAATGAGCAGTTCTTC. This translates into CASSPTAIAHNEQFF.